This T cell receptor beta chain was sequenced in a study of CD8 T cells in ankylosing spondylitis. Findings and limits, study-wide: What appeared characteristic of ankylosing spondylitis blood was a TCR beta motif of eight or nine highly homologous variants. Some of the motif variants had earlier been found in reactive arthritis patients' fluid and blood. Disease-associated clones were reportedly significantly overrepresented in matched ankylosing spondylitis synovial fluid.

Preparation of TCR beta libraries was done by quantitative 5'-RACE with molecular barcodes. Using its own MiXCR run on the 5' RACE reads, TCRdb lists one record per CDR3 protein. The sample includes about 450,000 distinct CDR3 sequences, about 24% of them seen just once. Trimming stripped 8 bases from V and 0 bases from J, with 14 bases between. This CDR3 has 15 amino acids. Germline-derived CDR1 and CDR2 are MNHNS and SASEGT. This clonotype has only a few counts. Its antigen is as yet unknown. Sequenced material: blood, either unsorted or a sorted T cell fraction (not recorded which). V usage is TRBV6-1 and J usage is TRBJ1-3; TRBD1 is a possible D gene (5 bases). This clonotype was sampled from a male donor with ankylosing spondylitis. CDR3 nucleotides: TGTGCCAGCCGCAAGAGGGGTTCCTCTGGAAACACCATATATTTT. Protein sequence: CASRKRGSSGNTIYF.